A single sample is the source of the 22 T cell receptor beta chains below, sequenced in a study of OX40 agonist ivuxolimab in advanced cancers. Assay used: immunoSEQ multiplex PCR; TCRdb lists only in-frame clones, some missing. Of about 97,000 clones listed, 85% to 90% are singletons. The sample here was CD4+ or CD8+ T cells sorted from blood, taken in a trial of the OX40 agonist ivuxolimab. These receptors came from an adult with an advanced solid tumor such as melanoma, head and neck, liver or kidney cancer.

In DNA, the CDR3 is TGTGCGACCACCTCAGGGGTGACTAACTATGGCTACACCTTC. Protein sequence: CATTSGVTNYGYTF. The J gene is TRBJ1-2, the V gene TRBV6-6; a weak D match, TRBD1 (6 bases). Germline V gives CDR1 MNHNY, CDR2 SVGAGI (reference sequence). The length of the CDR3 is 14 residues.

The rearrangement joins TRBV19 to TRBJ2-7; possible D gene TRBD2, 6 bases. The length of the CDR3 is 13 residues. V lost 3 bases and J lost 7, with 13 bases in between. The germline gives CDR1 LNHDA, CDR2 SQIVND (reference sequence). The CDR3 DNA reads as TGTGCCAGTAGTATTGGGGGGAACGGAGAGCAGTACTTC. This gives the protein CASSIGGNGEQYF.

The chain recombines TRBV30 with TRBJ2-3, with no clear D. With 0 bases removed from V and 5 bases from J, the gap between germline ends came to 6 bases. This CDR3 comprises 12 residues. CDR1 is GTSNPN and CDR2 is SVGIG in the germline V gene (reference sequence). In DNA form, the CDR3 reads TGTGCCTGGAGTGTTCAAATAGATACGCAGTATTTT. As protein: CAWSVQIDTQYF. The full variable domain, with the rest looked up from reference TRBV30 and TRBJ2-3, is SQTIHQWPATLVQPVGSPLSLECTVEGTSNPNLYWYRQAAGRGLQLLFYSVGIGQISSEVPQNLSASRPQDRQFILSSKKLLLSDSGFYLCAWSVQIDTQYFGPGTRLTVL.

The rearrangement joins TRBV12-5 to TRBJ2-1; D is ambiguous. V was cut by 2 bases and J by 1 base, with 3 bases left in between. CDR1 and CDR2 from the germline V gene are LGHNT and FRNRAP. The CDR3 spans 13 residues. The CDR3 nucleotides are TGTGCTAGTGGTTTGATGTCCTACAATGAGCAGTTCTTC. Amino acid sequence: CASGLMSYNEQFF.

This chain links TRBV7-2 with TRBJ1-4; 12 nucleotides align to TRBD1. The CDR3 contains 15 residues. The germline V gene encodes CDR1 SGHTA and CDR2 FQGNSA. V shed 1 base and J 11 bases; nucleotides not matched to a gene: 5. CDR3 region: CASSLEGTGGGKLFF. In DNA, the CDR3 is TGTGCCAGCAGCTTAGAAGGGACAGGGGGCGGGAAACTGTTTTTT.

CDR3 nucleotide sequence: TGCAGCGTCGCAGGGTTCATGAACACTGAAGCTTTCTTT. It is translated as CSVAGFMNTEAFF. The chain employs TRBV29-1 and TRBJ1-1, with D possibly TRBD1 on 5 matching bases. Germline CDR1 reads SQVTM; CDR2 reads ANQGSEA. CDR3 length: 13 residues. The V gene lost 6 bases and the J gene lost 0 bases, with 11 bases spanning the gap.

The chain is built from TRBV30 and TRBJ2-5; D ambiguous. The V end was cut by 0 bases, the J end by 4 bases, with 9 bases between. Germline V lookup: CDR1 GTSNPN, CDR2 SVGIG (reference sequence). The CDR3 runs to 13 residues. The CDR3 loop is CAWSVLRRETQYF. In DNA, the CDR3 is TGTGCCTGGAGTGTACTTCGCCGAGAGACCCAGTACTTC.

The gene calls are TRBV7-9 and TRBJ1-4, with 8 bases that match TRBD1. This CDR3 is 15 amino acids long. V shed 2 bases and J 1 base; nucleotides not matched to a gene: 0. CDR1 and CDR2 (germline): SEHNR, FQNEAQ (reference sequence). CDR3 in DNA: TGTGCCAGCAGCTTAACAGGGGGAACTAATGAAAAACTGTTTTTT. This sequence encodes CASSLTGGTNEKLFF.

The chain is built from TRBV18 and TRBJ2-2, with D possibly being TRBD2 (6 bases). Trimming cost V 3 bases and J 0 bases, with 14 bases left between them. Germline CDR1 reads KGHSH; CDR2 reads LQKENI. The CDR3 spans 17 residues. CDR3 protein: CASSPPGTGTNTGELFF. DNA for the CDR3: TGTGCCAGCTCACCGCCCGGGACTGGAACGAACACCGGGGAGCTGTTTTTT.

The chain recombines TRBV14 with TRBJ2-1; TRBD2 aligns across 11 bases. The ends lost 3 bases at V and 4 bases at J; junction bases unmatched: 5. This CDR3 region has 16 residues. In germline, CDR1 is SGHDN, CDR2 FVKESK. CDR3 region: CASSHTSGRLYNEQFF. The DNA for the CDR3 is TGTGCCAGCAGCCACACTAGCGGGAGATTGTACAATGAGCAGTTCTTC.

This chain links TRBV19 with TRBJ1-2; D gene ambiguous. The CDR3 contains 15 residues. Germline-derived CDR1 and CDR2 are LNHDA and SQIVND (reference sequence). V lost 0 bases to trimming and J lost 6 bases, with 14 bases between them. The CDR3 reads CASSIDWASWDGYTF. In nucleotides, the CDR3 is TGTGCCAGTAGTATAGACTGGGCATCGTGGGATGGCTACACCTTC.

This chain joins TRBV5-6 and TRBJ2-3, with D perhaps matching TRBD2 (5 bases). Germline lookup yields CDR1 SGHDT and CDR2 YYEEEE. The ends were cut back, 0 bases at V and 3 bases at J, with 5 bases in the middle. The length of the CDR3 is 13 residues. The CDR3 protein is CASSLGGTDTQYF. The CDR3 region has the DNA TGTGCCAGCAGCTTGGGCGGGACAGATACGCAGTATTTT.

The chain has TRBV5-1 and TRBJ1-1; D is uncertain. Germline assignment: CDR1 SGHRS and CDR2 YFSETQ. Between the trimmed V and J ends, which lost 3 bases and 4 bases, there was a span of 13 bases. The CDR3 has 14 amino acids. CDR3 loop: CASSSGASGTEAFF. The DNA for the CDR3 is TGCGCCAGCAGCTCGGGAGCCTCTGGCACTGAAGCTTTCTTT.

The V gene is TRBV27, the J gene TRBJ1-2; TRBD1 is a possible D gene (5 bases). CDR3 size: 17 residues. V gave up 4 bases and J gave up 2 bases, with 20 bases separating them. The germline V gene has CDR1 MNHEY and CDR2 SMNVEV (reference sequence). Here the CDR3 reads CASSSRLFGAQNYGYTF. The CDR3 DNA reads TGTGCCAGCAGTTCACGCCTTTTTGGGGCCCAAAACTATGGCTACACCTTC.

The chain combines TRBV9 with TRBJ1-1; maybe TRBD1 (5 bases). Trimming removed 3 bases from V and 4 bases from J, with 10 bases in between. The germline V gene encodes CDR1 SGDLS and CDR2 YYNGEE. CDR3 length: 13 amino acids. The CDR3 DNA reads TGTGCCAGCAGCGGCAGGGCTGGCACTGAAGCTTTCTTT. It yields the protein CASSGRAGTEAFF.

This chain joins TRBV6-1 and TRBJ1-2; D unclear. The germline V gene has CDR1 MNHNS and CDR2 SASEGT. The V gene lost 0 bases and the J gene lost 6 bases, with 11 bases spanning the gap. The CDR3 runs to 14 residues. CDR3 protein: CASSEARVADGYTF. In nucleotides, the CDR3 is TGTGCCAGCAGTGAAGCGAGGGTAGCAGATGGCTACACCTTC.

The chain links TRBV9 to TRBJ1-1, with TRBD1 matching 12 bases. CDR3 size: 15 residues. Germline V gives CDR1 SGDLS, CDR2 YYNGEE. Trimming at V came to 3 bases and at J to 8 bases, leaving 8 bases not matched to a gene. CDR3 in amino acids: CASSATGTGGVEAFF. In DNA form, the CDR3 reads TGTGCCAGCAGCGCCACTGGGACAGGGGGCGTCGAAGCTTTCTTT.

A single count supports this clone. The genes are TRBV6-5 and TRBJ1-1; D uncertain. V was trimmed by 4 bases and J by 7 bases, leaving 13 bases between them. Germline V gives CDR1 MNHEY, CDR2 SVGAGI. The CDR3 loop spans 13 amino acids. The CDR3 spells CASSSGLSGEAFF. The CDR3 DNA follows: TGTGCCAGCAGTTCGGGGTTGAGCGGTGAAGCTTTCTTT.

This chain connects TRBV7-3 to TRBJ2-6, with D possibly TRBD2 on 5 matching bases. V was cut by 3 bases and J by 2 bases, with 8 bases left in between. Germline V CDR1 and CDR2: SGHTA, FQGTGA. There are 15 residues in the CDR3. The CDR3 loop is CASSLDSTGANVLTF. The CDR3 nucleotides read TGTGCCAGCAGCTTGGACTCTACTGGGGCCAACGTCCTGACTTTC.

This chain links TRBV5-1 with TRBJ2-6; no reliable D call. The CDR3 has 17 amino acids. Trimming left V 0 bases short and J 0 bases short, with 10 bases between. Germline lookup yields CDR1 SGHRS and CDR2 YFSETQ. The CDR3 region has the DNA TGCGCCAGCAGCTTGGTGGGCCTAGGCTCTGGGGCCAACGTCCTGACTTTC. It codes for CASSLVGLGSGANVLTF.

The CDR3: CAWLDLVGTGELFF. CDR3 DNA: TGTGCCTGGTTAGATCTCGTAGGCACCGGGGAGCTGTTTTTT. V is TRBV30 and J is TRBJ2-2; no clear D. Germline V gives CDR1 GTSNPN, CDR2 SVGIG (reference sequence). This CDR3 contains 14 residues. V lost 5 bases, J lost 4 bases, and 14 bases lay in between.

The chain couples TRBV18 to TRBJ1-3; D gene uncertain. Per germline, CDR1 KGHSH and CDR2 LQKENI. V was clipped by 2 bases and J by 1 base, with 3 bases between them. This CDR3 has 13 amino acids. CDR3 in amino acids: CASSPGSGNTIYF. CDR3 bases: TGTGCCAGCTCACCAGGTTCTGGAAACACCATATATTTT.